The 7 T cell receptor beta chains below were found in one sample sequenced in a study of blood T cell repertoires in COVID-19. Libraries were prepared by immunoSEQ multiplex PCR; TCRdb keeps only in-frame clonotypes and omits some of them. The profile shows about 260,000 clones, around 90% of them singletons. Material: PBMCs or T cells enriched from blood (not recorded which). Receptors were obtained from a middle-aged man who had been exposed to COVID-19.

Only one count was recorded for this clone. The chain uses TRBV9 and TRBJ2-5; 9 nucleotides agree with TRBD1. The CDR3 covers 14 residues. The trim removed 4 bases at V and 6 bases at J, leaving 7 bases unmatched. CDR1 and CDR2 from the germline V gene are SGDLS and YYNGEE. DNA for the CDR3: TGTGCCAGCAGCTCGGGACAGGGAAAAAAGACCCAGTACTTC. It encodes CASSSGQGKKTQYF.

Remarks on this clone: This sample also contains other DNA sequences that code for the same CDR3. The CDR3 bases are TGCGCCAGCAGCTTGACAGGGTCCACAGATACGCAGTATTTT. The encoded protein is CASSLTGSTDTQYF. J is TRBJ2-3 and V is TRBV5-1, with a possible D match to TRBD1 (6 bases). Germline values: CDR1 SGHRS, CDR2 YFSETQ. The V end lost 1 base, the J end lost 2 bases, and 8 bases lay between the germline ends. CDR3 length: 14 amino acids.

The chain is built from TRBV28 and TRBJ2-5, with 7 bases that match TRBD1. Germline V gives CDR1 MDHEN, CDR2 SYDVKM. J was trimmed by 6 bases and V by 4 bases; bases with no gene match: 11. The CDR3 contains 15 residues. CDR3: CASSSSATGYKTQYF. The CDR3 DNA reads TGTGCCAGCAGTTCCTCCGCGACAGGGTACAAGACCCAGTACTTC. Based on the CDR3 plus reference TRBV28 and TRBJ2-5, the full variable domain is DVKVTQSSRYLVKRTGEKVFLECVQDMDHENMFWYRQDPGLGLRLIYFSYDVKMKEKGDIPEGYSVSREKKERFSLILESASTNQTSMYLCASSSSATGYKTQYFGPGTRLLVL.

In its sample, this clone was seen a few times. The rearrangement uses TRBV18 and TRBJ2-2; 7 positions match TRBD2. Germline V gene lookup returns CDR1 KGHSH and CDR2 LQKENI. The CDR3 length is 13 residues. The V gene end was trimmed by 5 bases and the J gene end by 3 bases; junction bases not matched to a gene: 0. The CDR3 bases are TGTGCCAGCTCAGGACTAGACACCGGGGAGCTGTTTTTT. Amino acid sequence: CASSGLDTGELFF.

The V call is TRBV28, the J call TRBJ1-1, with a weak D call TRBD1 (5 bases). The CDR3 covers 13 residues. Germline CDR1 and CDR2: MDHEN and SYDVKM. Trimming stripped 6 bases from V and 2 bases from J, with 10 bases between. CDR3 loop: CASRWQGNTEAFF. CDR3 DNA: TGTGCCAGCAGATGGCAGGGAAACACTGAAGCTTTCTTT.

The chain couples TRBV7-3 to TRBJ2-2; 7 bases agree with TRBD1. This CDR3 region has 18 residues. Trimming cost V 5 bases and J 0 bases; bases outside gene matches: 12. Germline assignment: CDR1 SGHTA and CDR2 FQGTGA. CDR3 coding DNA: TGTGCCAGCAGCCTCACCCGAGGGGGCGGCACGAACACCGGGGAGCTGTTTTTT. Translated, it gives CASSLTRGGGTNTGELFF.

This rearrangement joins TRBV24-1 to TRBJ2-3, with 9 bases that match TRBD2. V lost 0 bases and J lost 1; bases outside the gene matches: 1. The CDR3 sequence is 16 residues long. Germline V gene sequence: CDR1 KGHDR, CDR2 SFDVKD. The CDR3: CATSDLPSGGTDTQYF. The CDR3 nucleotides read TGTGCCACCAGTGATTTGCCTAGCGGGGGCACAGATACGCAGTATTTT.